This T cell receptor beta chain was identified in a study of blood T cell repertoires in COVID-19. The overall study: PBMCs, B-cell-depleted T cells, or T cells provided the cDNA or gDNA that made up the material.

Sequencing used immunoSEQ multiplex PCR; TCRdb keeps in-frame clones, though not all of them. Of about 130,000 clones listed, 65% to 90% are singletons. The CDR3 is 13 amino acids. The V gene end was trimmed by 3 bases and the J gene end by 8 bases; junction bases not matched to a gene: 5. Clinical histories supplied by participants themselves formed the basis of cohort assignment. Two negative PCRs, clearance, or symptom resolution were required of recovered Cohort 3 donors. Only a few counts were recorded for this clone. The clonotype comes from a woman in her 50s who had recovered from COVID-19. V is TRBV12-3 or TRBV12-4 and J is TRBJ1-2; 8 bases agree with TRBD1. Sequenced: PBMCs or T cells enriched from blood (not recorded which). The CDR3 protein is CASSLGQVLGYTF. The CDR3 bases are TGTGCCAGCAGTTTGGGACAGGTCTTAGGCTACACCTTC.